Below are 16 T cell receptor beta chains sequenced from a single sample in a study of blood T cells in healthy people across ages. Primers used in a second PCR of roughly 7 to 11 cycles were a sample-barcoded 5' primer and a J-beta primer mix. TCRdb re-analysed the 5' RACE reads in MiXCR, keeping a single row per CDR3 protein. The repertoire holds over a million distinct CDR3 sequences, with approximately 59% as singletons. Material: blood. The receptors come from a man aged 18 to 30 in good health.

The rearrangement joins TRBV6-1 to TRBJ1-4, with D perhaps matching TRBD1 (5 bases). The V and J ends lost 0 bases and 8 bases respectively, with 13 bases between them. Germline lookup yields CDR1 MNHNS and CDR2 SASEGT. The CDR3 extends over 15 amino acids. The CDR3, as DNA: TGTGCCAGCAGTGAAGCCGCCGCCCGGGGCGAAAAACTGTTTTTT. Translation: CASSEAAARGEKLFF.

This clonotype was picked up one time. The CDR3 nucleotides read TGTGCCATTCAGTCCGGGACAGCGAACACTGAAGCTTTCTTT. This gives the protein CAIQSGTANTEAFF. V usage is TRBV10-3 and J usage is TRBJ1-1; 7 bases map to TRBD1. The V gene end was trimmed by 9 bases and the J gene end by 1 base; junction bases not matched to a gene: 8. Germline lookup yields CDR1 ENHRY and CDR2 SYGVKD. The CDR3 sequence is 14 residues long.

The chain recombines TRBV7-8 with TRBJ2-4; TRBD1 aligns across 9 bases. The ends lost 3 bases at V and 6 bases at J; junction bases unmatched: 3. Germline CDR1 is SGHVS and CDR2 is FQNEAQ. The CDR3 contains 14 residues. The CDR3: CASSLNRGPNIQYF. CDR3 DNA: TGTGCCAGCAGCTTGAACAGGGGGCCAAACATTCAGTACTTC. Using reference TRBV7-8 and TRBJ2-4 for the parts outside the CDR3, the full variable domain is GAGVSQSPRYKVAKRGQDVALRCDPISGHVSLFWYQQALGQGPEFLTYFQNEAQLDKSGLPSDRFFAERPEGSVSTLKIQRTQQEDSAVYLCASSLNRGPNIQYFGAGTRLSVL.

The chain uses TRBV2 and TRBJ1-5; D is unclear. Trimming took 2 bases from V and 0 from J, leaving 17 bases between them. The CDR3 has 18 amino acids. Germline V lookup: CDR1 SNHLY, CDR2 FYNNEI. The CDR3 spells CASSELVGFESSNQPQHF. In DNA, the CDR3 is TGTGCCAGCAGTGAATTGGTGGGCTTTGAAAGTAGCAATCAGCCCCAGCATTTT.

This clonotype was detected a few times. The gene calls are TRBV12-5 and TRBJ2-1; D remains ambiguous. From germline, CDR1 is LGHNT and CDR2 FRNRAP. V dropped 1 base and J dropped 4 bases, with 5 bases sitting between them. CDR3 size: 13 residues. The CDR3 region is CASGLANYNEQFF. DNA for the CDR3: TGTGCTAGTGGTTTGGCAAATTACAATGAGCAGTTCTTC.

V and J are TRBV29-1 and TRBJ2-3; 14 bases map to TRBD2. Germline lookup yields CDR1 SQVTM and CDR2 ANQGSEA. With 5 bases clipped from V and 2 bases from J, the junction kept 6 bases outside the gene matches. The CDR3 is 16 amino acids. The CDR3 region is CSVRLAGGPDTDTQYF. In DNA, the CDR3 is TGCAGCGTTCGACTAGCGGGAGGGCCGGACACAGATACGCAGTATTTT.

The chain uses TRBV11-2 and TRBJ1-5, with 7 bases lining up with TRBD1. This CDR3 contains 15 residues. V was pared by 5 bases and J by 6 bases, with 10 bases of the junction left unmatched. Germline CDR1 reads SGHAT; CDR2 reads FQNNGV. The CDR3 is CASSQTGESFQPQHF. Written as DNA, the CDR3 is TGTGCCAGCAGCCAAACAGGGGAGAGCTTTCAGCCCCAGCATTTT.

The chain employs TRBV20-1 and TRBJ2-1; 9 positions agree with TRBD2. CDR3 length: 14 amino acids. The junction had 11 bases not matched to a gene; V was cut back by 5 bases and J by 9 bases. Per germline, CDR1 DFQATT and CDR2 SNEGSKA (reference sequence). CDR3: CSAHSGSGFGEQFF. In DNA form, the CDR3 reads TGCAGTGCTCATAGCGGGAGTGGGTTTGGTGAGCAGTTCTTC.

The V gene is TRBV5-1, the J gene TRBJ2-4; D gene unclear. The CDR3 loop spans 16 amino acids. V lost 4 bases and J lost 0, with 14 bases in between. Germline CDR1 and CDR2: SGHRS and YFSETQ. CDR3 coding DNA: TGCGCCAGCAGCCATGGGTCCGCTCTAGCCAAAAACATTCAGTACTTC. It encodes CASSHGSALAKNIQYF.

The chain is built from TRBV20-1 and TRBJ2-1, with a weak D call TRBD1 (7 bases). Germline loops: CDR1 DFQATT, CDR2 SNEGSKA (reference sequence). V shed 0 bases and J shed 4 bases, with 10 bases lying between them. The CDR3 is made up of 14 amino acids. The CDR3 DNA follows: TGCAGTGCTAGAGATCAGGGGGGTTACAATGAGCAGTTCTTC. It is translated as CSARDQGGYNEQFF.

The DNA for the CDR3 is TGTGCCAGCAGCCCCCGGTCAGGGGATCATCAGCCCCAGCATTTT. Translation: CASSPRSGDHQPQHF. The chain employs TRBV4-2 and TRBJ1-5, with D maybe TRBD1 (6 bases). CDR1 and CDR2 (germline): LGHNA, YNFKEQ. Trimming left V 4 bases short and J 5 bases short, with 15 bases between. The CDR3 is 15 residues long.

The V call is TRBV29-1, the J call TRBJ2-5, with D perhaps TRBD1 (8 bases). The CDR3 has 13 residues. The germline V gene encodes CDR1 SQVTM and CDR2 ANQGSEA. V shed 8 bases and J shed 5 bases, with 18 bases lying between them. The CDR3 coding sequence is TGCAGCTTATACAGGGGGGGTGGTGAGACCCAGTACTTC. Amino acids: CSLYRGGGETQYF.

This rearrangement joins TRBV6-6 to TRBJ2-1; 8 nucleotides align to TRBD2. Germline CDR1 and CDR2: MNHNY and SVGAGI (reference sequence). Germline trimming cut 8 bases from V and 10 bases from J; bases unmatched to any gene: 10. The CDR3 covers 13 residues. Here the CDR3 DNA reads TGTGCCAGCTCGGGGACTAGATCTAACGAGCAGTTCTTC. Amino acid sequence: CASSGTRSNEQFF.

This clonotype was found once. The J gene is TRBJ1-5, the V gene TRBV4-1, with 10 bases matching TRBD1. Germline values: CDR1 MGHRA, CDR2 YSYEKL. Trimming removed 2 bases from V and 6 bases from J; junction bases left unmatched: 4. CDR3 size: 15 residues. CDR3 amino acids: CASSQRQGAGQPQHF. In nucleotides, the CDR3 is TGCGCCAGCAGCCAACGACAGGGGGCAGGTCAGCCCCAGCATTTT.

The V call is TRBV3-1, the J call TRBJ1-2, with D hard to call. V gave up 0 bases and J gave up 4 bases, with 9 bases separating them. Per germline, CDR1 LGHDT and CDR2 YNNKEL (reference sequence). The CDR3 loop spans 14 amino acids. DNA for the CDR3: TGTGCCAGCAGCCAAGAGACATCTGTCTATGGCTACACCTTC. It specifies CASSQETSVYGYTF.

The chain has TRBV4-2 and TRBJ1-2; the D is unclear. Germline V gene data show CDR1 as LGHNA and CDR2 as YNFKEQ. Trimming took 1 base from V and 10 from J, leaving 22 bases between them. The CDR3 extends over 16 amino acids. The CDR3 DNA follows: TGTGCCAGCAGCCAAGCACCTCAAAAGGGATGGGGTGTCTACACCTTC. Protein: CASSQAPQKGWGVYTF.